The sequence of this T cell receptor beta chain was determined in a study of shared clonotypes between healthy human individuals. Overall study: Each donor contributed plates that comprised three CD4 naive, three CD4 memory, two CD8 naive and one CD8 memory. The study's findings and limits: A handful of donors showed sharing of roughly 5% of naive CD4 clonotypes.

A note on this clone: Its antigen is undetermined. Other DNA sequences in this specimen translate into the identical CDR3.

Only in-frame clones appear in the TCRdb table, and some are missing; sequencing was by immunoSEQ multiplex PCR. Seen here are about 1.9 million clones, approximately 92% observed once, and the top ten hold about 1.7%. CD45RO-negative, CCR7-selected cells formed the naive CD8 fraction, which excluded terminally differentiated effector memory CD45RA+ cells. V shed 0 bases and J 3 bases; nucleotides not matched to a gene: 3. This CDR3 is built from 15 residues. Germline values: CDR1 SGDLS, CDR2 YYNGEE. This TCR came from a man between 18 and 29 years old in good health. Some clones in this sample may be carry-over from other donors' samples. The specimen sequenced was naive CD8+ T cells from PBMCs. J is TRBJ2-1 and V is TRBV9, with TRBD2 matching over 7 bases. The CDR3 spells CASSVGTGGYNEQFF. CDR3 sequence (DNA): TGTGCCAGCAGCGTAGGTACGGGGGGCTACAATGAGCAGTTCTTC.